This TCR beta chain was observed in a study of tissue T cells after allogeneic stem cell transplantation. The V segment lost 3 bases and the J segment 7 bases; nucleotides outside the gene matches: 3. Germline values: CDR1 NNHNN, CDR2 SYGAGS (reference sequence). The CDR3 is 12 amino acids. Regarding this clone: Gene labels here are mouse ones. The read terminates 1 residue ahead of where the CDR3 ends, so the germline J gene completes it.

Method: immunoSEQ multiplex PCR; TCRdb's copy keeps in-frame clones and lacks some. The table records roughly 20,000 clones, approximately 69% of them present only once. Sequencing input: blood. The sequence derives from a female BALB/c mouse in good health. The MHC haplotype recorded for the strain is H2-d. The chain employs TRBV13-2 and TRBJ1-1; TRBD1 agrees at 7 bases. The part of the CDR3 DNA that was read is TGTGCCAGCGGTGCGGGACAGAAAGAAGTCTTC. Its translation is CASGAGQKEVF. The CDR3, in full, reads CASGAGQKEVFF.